Listed here are 26 T cell receptor beta chains from one sample, sequenced in a study of T cells in Graves' hyperthyroidism and ophthalmopathy. Authors of the study amplified TCR beta CDR3 regions from RNA transcripts. During a first-round RT-PCR of the TCR CDR3, the HTBI primer set was used. Using its own MiXCR run on the multiplex PCR reads, TCRdb lists one record per CDR3 protein. The data hold some 560,000 distinct CDR3 sequences, with approximately 14% observed a single time. Sequencing was carried out using blood. All receptors come from a young woman with Graves' hyperthyroidism.

The chain joins TRBV20-1 to TRBJ2-7; no clear D gene. This CDR3 spans 12 amino acids. Germline V gene lookup returns CDR1 DFQATT and CDR2 SNEGSKA (reference sequence). Trimming shortened V by 7 bases and J by 3 bases, and 13 bases separated the two germline ends. The CDR3 coding sequence is TGCAGTGTCCAGACCAGACTCTACGAGCAGTACTTC. Its translation is CSVQTRLYEQYF.

This clonotype is a singleton in its sample. The J gene is TRBJ2-4, the V gene TRBV9; 8 positions match TRBD1. CDR3 length equals 14 residues. Germline trimming cut 3 bases from V and 9 bases from J; bases unmatched to any gene: 8. Germline loops: CDR1 SGDLS, CDR2 YYNGEE. CDR3 bases: TGTGCCAGCAGCGGAGGACAGGGATTGGGCATTCAGTACTTC. This codes for CASSGGQGLGIQYF.

The genes are TRBV27 and TRBJ2-7; either TRBD1 or TRBD2 may supply D (6 bases each). The CDR3 has 12 amino acids. CDR1 MNHEY and CDR2 SMNVEV come from the germline V gene (reference sequence). V lost 10 bases to trimming and J lost 6 bases, with 16 bases between them. The CDR3 sequence: CATRGLSGEQYF. The CDR3 coding sequence is TGTGCCACCCGGGGGCTATCCGGCGAGCAGTACTTC.

Notes on this clonotype: This may be a read error, as it is one base from a much larger clone. The chain recombines TRBV20-1 with TRBJ1-5; the D gene is possibly TRBD1 (5 bases). V was cut by 0 bases and J by 3 bases, with 18 bases left in between. This CDR3 is built from 17 residues. Germline-derived CDR1 and CDR2 are DFQATT and SNEGSKA (reference sequence). The DNA for the CDR3 is TGCAGTGCTAGAGAAAATAGGGGAGGGATCGACAATCAGCCCCAGCATTTT. Translation gives CSARENRGGIDNQPQHF.

At least ten counts were recorded for this clonotype. This chain uses TRBV20-1 with TRBJ2-7; 7 bases agree with TRBD2. The junction had 15 bases not matched to a gene; V was cut back by 6 bases and J by 1 base. From germline, CDR1 is DFQATT and CDR2 SNEGSKA (reference sequence). The CDR3 runs to 16 residues. The DNA of the CDR3 is TGCAGTGCCACGTTTTCTAGCGGTTCGACGTCCTACGAGCAGTACTTC. Amino acid sequence: CSATFSSGSTSYEQYF.

The rearrangement links TRBV6-1 to TRBJ1-4, with no clear D. Trimming pared 7 bases from V and 3 bases from J, leaving 12 bases between. Per the germline V gene, CDR1 is MNHNS and CDR2 is SASEGT. The CDR3 runs 14 residues. The CDR3 bases are TGTGCCAGCAAGCAAGAACAAGCTAATGAAAAACTGTTTTTT. Protein sequence: CASKQEQANEKLFF.

This clonotype was counted a few times. The rearrangement uses TRBV6-5 and TRBJ1-1; 8 bases are a match to TRBD1. The CDR3 extends over 16 amino acids. Germline trimming cut 2 bases from V and 0 bases from J; bases unmatched to any gene: 5. Germline CDR1 MNHEY, CDR2 SVGAGI. The CDR3 is CASSYDRGEMNTEAFF. CDR3 sequence (DNA): TGTGCCAGCAGTTACGACAGGGGTGAGATGAACACTGAAGCTTTCTTT.

There are a few counts of this clonotype. The J gene is TRBJ2-7, the V gene TRBV7-2; perhaps D is TRBD1 or TRBD2 (5 bases each). With 2 bases removed from V and 2 bases from J, the gap between germline ends came to 13 bases. CDR3 length equals 15 residues. Germline values: CDR1 SGHTA, CDR2 FQGNSA. The CDR3 protein is CASSLIGTAPYEQYF. The CDR3 DNA reads TGTGCCAGCAGCTTAATCGGGACGGCGCCCTACGAGCAGTACTTC.

The CDR3 sequence is CATSRDRDGELFF. The CDR3 DNA sequence: TGTGCCACCAGCAGAGATAGGGACGGGGAGCTGTTTTTT. The genes are TRBV15 and TRBJ2-2; no definite D call. Trimming cost V 0 bases and J 7 bases, with 6 bases left between them. This CDR3 comprises 13 residues. Germline lookup yields CDR1 LNHNV and CDR2 YYDKDF (reference sequence).

This clonotype occurred a few times. The rearrangement uses TRBV12-3 or TRBV12-4 and TRBJ1-5, with a tentative D call TRBD1 (5 bases). The length of the CDR3 is 14 residues. Deletions cut 3 bases from V and 3 bases from J, with 9 bases between. Written as DNA, the CDR3 is TGTGCCAGCAGTTTGACAGCCCCCAATCAGCCCCAGCATTTT. Protein product: CASSLTAPNQPQHF.

The chain employs TRBV6-2 or TRBV6-3 and TRBJ2-7, with 11 bases fitting TRBD2. The trim removed 6 bases at V and 4 bases at J, leaving 14 bases unmatched. There are 17 residues in the CDR3. Germline V lookup: CDR1 MNHEY, CDR2 SVGEGT. CDR3: CASSGGPGLAEPYEQYF. Written as DNA, the CDR3 is TGTGCCAGCAGCGGAGGCCCGGGACTAGCGGAACCGTACGAGCAGTACTTC.

This clonotype has ten or more counts. The chain links TRBV6-6 to TRBJ1-1; D uncertain. V dropped 2 bases and J dropped 2 bases, with 6 bases sitting between them. The germline gives CDR1 MNHNY, CDR2 SVGAGI (reference sequence). The CDR3 spans 13 residues. CDR3 sequence (DNA): TGTGCCAGCAGTTACGGCGGAAACACTGAAGCTTTCTTT. Its translation: CASSYGGNTEAFF.

This clonotype turned up a few times. The CDR3, as DNA: TGTGCCACCAGTGAGGCTAGCAGCACCGGGGAGCTGTTTTTT. Its translation: CATSEASSTGELFF. This chain connects TRBV24-1 to TRBJ2-2; tentatively, D is TRBD2 (5 bases). The germline V and J ends were trimmed by 4 bases and 4 bases, with 9 bases remaining between them. The CDR3 covers 14 residues. The V gene's germline CDR1 is KGHDR and CDR2 SFDVKD.

This clonotype was counted at least ten times. The chain has TRBV18 and TRBJ2-5; D may be TRBD1 or TRBD2 (5 bases each). The germline V and J ends were trimmed by 3 bases and 2 bases, with 7 bases remaining between them. Germline CDR1 and CDR2: KGHSH and LQKENI. The CDR3 runs to 13 residues. CDR3 amino acids: CASSPGRQETQYF. Here the CDR3 DNA reads TGTGCCAGCTCACCGGGACGGCAAGAGACCCAGTACTTC.

This clonotype was counted only a few times. The CDR3 sequence is CASSTVGTSGTAKNIQYF. CDR3 sequence (DNA): TGTGCCAGCAGCACAGTGGGGACTAGCGGGACAGCCAAAAACATTCAGTACTTC. V usage is TRBV7-2 and J usage is TRBJ2-4, with TRBD2 matching over 13 bases. The CDR3 is made up of 18 amino acids. In germline, CDR1 is SGHTA, CDR2 FQGNSA. Trimming at V came to 5 bases and at J to 0 bases, leaving 7 bases not matched to a gene.

The rearrangement joins TRBV6-1 to TRBJ2-5; possible D gene TRBD2, 6 bases. Germline values: CDR1 MNHNS, CDR2 SASEGT. V lost 5 bases and J 4 bases, leaving 14 bases between the germline ends. The CDR3 runs 14 residues. The CDR3 loop is CASSYWRGRETQYF. CDR3 bases: TGTGCCAGCAGTTACTGGCGGGGCCGAGAGACCCAGTACTTC.

The genes are TRBV9 and TRBJ2-4; D is possibly TRBD2 (6 bases). There are 18 residues in the CDR3. Trimming cost V 0 bases and J 1 base, with 17 bases left between them. From germline, CDR1 is SGDLS and CDR2 YYNGEE. CDR3 amino acids: CASSVDGSPSLAKNIQYF. Written as DNA, the CDR3 is TGTGCCAGCAGCGTAGACGGGAGTCCCTCCCTGGCCAAAAACATTCAGTACTTC.

This clonotype was seen ten or more times. V gene TRBV20-1 combines with J gene TRBJ1-2; D is ambiguous. With 0 bases removed from V and 3 bases from J, the gap between germline ends came to 8 bases. Germline V lookup: CDR1 DFQATT, CDR2 SNEGSKA (reference sequence). The CDR3 loop spans 13 amino acids. The CDR3 protein is CSAREHTDYGYTF. The CDR3 coding sequence is TGCAGTGCTAGAGAACATACGGACTATGGCTACACCTTC.

The CDR3 region is CASSTGLAGSREQFF. Written as DNA, the CDR3 is TGCGCCAGCAGCACAGGACTAGCGGGATCCCGGGAGCAGTTCTTC. The V and J genes are TRBV5-1 and TRBJ2-1, with 12 bases matching TRBD2. Trimming removed 4 bases from V and 10 bases from J; junction bases left unmatched: 9. CDR1 and CDR2 (germline): SGHRS, YFSETQ. CDR3 size: 15 residues.

This clonotype was detected only a few times. V usage is TRBV10-3 and J usage is TRBJ2-1; D might be TRBD2 (6 bases). Germline V gene sequence: CDR1 ENHRY, CDR2 SYGVKD. This CDR3 comprises 15 residues. Trimming took off 5 bases at V and 0 bases at J, with 11 bases between the two ends. This CDR3 is CAISSRDSSYNEQFF. DNA for the CDR3: TGTGCCATCAGTTCCCGGGACTCCTCCTACAATGAGCAGTTCTTC.

This clonotype occurred many times. J is TRBJ1-5 and V is TRBV20-1; D gene unclear. With 7 bases removed from V and 4 bases from J, the gap between germline ends came to 11 bases. Germline V CDR1 and CDR2: DFQATT, SNEGSKA (reference sequence). The CDR3 has 12 residues. CDR3 in DNA: TGCAGTGTTGCGACGGGGAATCAGCCCCAGCATTTT. Translation gives CSVATGNQPQHF.

This clonotype was seen ten or more times. The V call is TRBV6-2 or TRBV6-3, the J call TRBJ2-7; D is possibly TRBD2 (6 bases). Looked up from germline, CDR1 is MNHEY and CDR2 is SVGEGT. Trimming removed 6 bases from V and 0 bases from J, with 18 bases in between. This CDR3 comprises 16 residues. CDR3 protein: CASSSSGMTSSYEQYF. The CDR3 DNA follows: TGTGCCAGCAGCTCCTCCGGTATGACTAGCTCCTACGAGCAGTACTTC.

The V call is TRBV6-1, the J call TRBJ1-1; D possibly corresponds to TRBD1 (5 bases). Germline loops: CDR1 MNHNS, CDR2 SASEGT. The CDR3 has 13 residues. V lost 7 bases, J lost 4 bases, and 13 bases lay in between. DNA for the CDR3: TGTGCCAGCACCCTTCGAGGGACCACTGAAGCTTTCTTT. Amino acid sequence: CASTLRGTTEAFF.

This clonotype has a count of ten or more. The chain employs TRBV18 and TRBJ1-1; possible D gene TRBD1, 5 bases. Per germline, CDR1 KGHSH and CDR2 LQKENI. Trimming removed 3 bases from V and 0 bases from J, with 11 bases in between. The length of the CDR3 is 15 residues. The CDR3 here is CASSPTMGLNTEAFF. The DNA for the CDR3 is TGTGCCAGCTCACCTACAATGGGGCTGAACACTGAAGCTTTCTTT. The full variable domain, in which reference TRBV18 and TRBJ1-1 provide the parts outside the CDR3, is NAGVMQNPRHLVRRRGQEARLRCSPMKGHSHVYWYRQLPEEGLKFMVYLQKENIIDESGMPKERFSAEFPKEGPSILRIQQVVRGDSAAYFCASSPTMGLNTEAFFGQGTRLTVV.

This clonotype showed up many times. The rearrangement links TRBV30 to TRBJ2-7; TRBD1 or TRBD2 may be the D gene (5 bases each). Trimming left V 5 bases short and J 3 bases short, with 14 bases between. Germline CDR1 and CDR2: GTSNPN and SVGIG (reference sequence). This CDR3 region has 13 residues. The CDR3 loop is CAWLRDGYYEQYF. CDR3 coding DNA: TGTGCCTGGCTCCGGGACGGATACTACGAGCAGTACTTC.

Regarding this clonotype: Being one base from a much bigger clone, this may be a read error. CDR3 coding DNA: TGTGCCAGCACCAGGCCAGCCCCCGAGGGGACAGATACGCAGTATTTT. As protein: CASTRPAPEGTDTQYF. The rearrangement links TRBV2 to TRBJ2-3; perhaps D is TRBD1 or TRBD2 (5 bases each). The CDR3 sequence is 16 residues long. The ends were cut back, 7 bases at V and 3 bases at J, with 20 bases in the middle. Germline V gene sequence: CDR1 SNHLY, CDR2 FYNNEI.